The 29 T cell receptor beta chains below were found in one sample sequenced in a study of metastatic and nonmetastatic thyroid tumors. Every patient underwent thyroid surgery untreated. TCRdb reassembled clones from the PCR reads with MiXCR. Among fewer than 20,000 clones, about a quarter were seen once, and the ten largest hold roughly 14%. Sample: adjacent normal tissue. These receptors originate from a female donor with papillary thyroid cancer or a benign thyroid nodule (not recorded which). Some clones in this sample may be carry-over from other donors' samples.

This clone was recorded many times. This chain links TRBV12-3 or TRBV12-4 with TRBJ2-5; D may be TRBD2 (5 bases). This CDR3 spans 12 amino acids. V shed 6 bases and J shed 3 bases, with 8 bases lying between them. This CDR3 is CASRQREETQYF. CDR3 nucleotide sequence: TGTGCCAGCAGACAGAGGGAAGAGACCCAGTACTTC.

The V call is TRBV3-1, the J call TRBJ2-7; either TRBD1 or TRBD2 may supply D (5 bases each). Germline CDR1 reads LGHDT; CDR2 reads YNNKEL (reference sequence). V lost 5 bases and J 9 bases, leaving 14 bases between the germline ends. The CDR3 covers 12 residues. The CDR3 DNA follows: TGTGCCAGCAGCTTCCGTGGGGGTCGGCAGTACTTC. Encoded protein: CASSFRGGRQYF.

CDR3 bases: TGTGCCAGCAGTTTATTCGGGAGCAAGAATGAGCAGTTCTTC. The encoded protein is CASSLFGSKNEQFF. The chain combines TRBV12-3 or TRBV12-4 with TRBJ2-1, with a tentative D call TRBD2 (6 bases). The CDR3 covers 14 residues. V was cut by 2 bases and J by 7 bases, with 12 bases left in between.

This chain connects TRBV11-1 to TRBJ2-7; 8 nucleotides align to TRBD1. Germline CDR1 and CDR2: SGHAT and FQDESV (reference sequence). V dropped 1 base and J dropped 7; count of bases not matched to a gene: 12. The CDR3 loop spans 16 amino acids. The chain's CDR3 is CASSLVATGAPREQYF. In DNA form, the CDR3 reads TGTGCCAGCAGCTTAGTGGCGACAGGGGCCCCCCGGGAGCAGTACTTC.

This clone was observed a handful of times. A much bigger clone sits one base away, suggesting this may be a read error. The rearrangement joins TRBV27 to TRBJ2-2, with D uncertain. CDR1 is MNHEY and CDR2 is SMNVEV in the germline V gene (reference sequence). There are 14 residues in the CDR3. With 2 bases removed from V and 2 bases from J, the gap between germline ends came to 6 bases. CDR3 DNA: TGTGCCAGCAGTTTAATGTATAACACCGGGGAGCTGTTTTTT. This gives the protein CASSLMYNTGELFF.

This clone was observed once. This chain joins TRBV9 and TRBJ2-3; D is uncertain. V lost 0 bases and J lost 0, with 8 bases in between. Germline V CDR1 and CDR2: SGDLS, YYNGEE. CDR3 size: 15 residues. The CDR3 protein is CASSVGQISTDTQYF. CDR3 DNA sequence: TGTGCCAGCAGCGTAGGACAAATTAGCACAGATACGCAGTATTTT.

With respect to this clone: Other DNA sequences in this specimen translate into the identical CDR3. This chain connects TRBV28 to TRBJ2-7; D is ambiguous. V lost 5 bases, J lost 0 bases, and 17 bases lay in between. CDR1 is MDHEN, CDR2 SYDVKM, per germline. The CDR3 is 16 amino acids. The CDR3 coding sequence is TGTGCCAGCAGTCCTAGTAGTGTCGCCAGCTCCTACGAGCAGTACTTC. This codes for CASSPSSVASSYEQYF.

This clone came up a few times. Other DNA variants within this sample encode the same CDR3. The chain has TRBV6-1 and TRBJ2-7; D unresolved. Deletions cut 6 bases from V and 2 bases from J, with 14 bases between. The germline V gene encodes CDR1 MNHNS and CDR2 SASEGT. This CDR3 has 14 residues. CDR3 in amino acids: CASSLSRVPYEQYF. CDR3 sequence (DNA): TGTGCCAGCAGCCTAAGCCGGGTGCCCTACGAGCAGTACTTC.

The chain combines TRBV9 with TRBJ2-2, with 9 nucleotides matching TRBD2. Germline V CDR1 and CDR2: SGDLS, YYNGEE. Trimming took 4 bases from V and 2 from J; bases not matched to a gene: 9. The CDR3 is made up of 17 amino acids. The CDR3 coding sequence is TGTGCCAGCAGCTACGTGGGGACTAGCCTAAACACCGGGGAGCTGTTTTTT. Its translation is CASSYVGTSLNTGELFF.

This clone has only a few counts. The chain uses TRBV6-6 and TRBJ2-7; 8 nucleotides match TRBD2. The CDR3 contains 18 residues. J was trimmed by 1 base and V by 7 bases; bases with no gene match: 18. Germline V CDR1 and CDR2: MNHNY, SVGAGI (reference sequence). The CDR3 nucleotides read TGTGCCAGCACCTTCGGAGGTATTAGCGGGATCCTATCCTACGAGCAGTACTTC. This gives the protein CASTFGGISGILSYEQYF.

This clone ranks as medium-sized. The V call is TRBV4-3, the J call TRBJ1-6, with TRBD1 matching 7 bases. The V gene end was trimmed by 3 bases and the J gene end by 9 bases; junction bases not matched to a gene: 8. Germline values: CDR1 LGHNA, CDR2 YSLEER. The CDR3 is made up of 15 amino acids. CDR3 sequence: CASSQETGESSPLHF. CDR3 bases: TGCGCCAGCAGCCAGGAAACAGGGGAGAGTTCACCCCTCCACTTT.

The chain combines TRBV30 with TRBJ2-1; tentative D call: TRBD2 (6 bases). Trimming shortened V by 2 bases and J by 0 bases, and 11 bases separated the two germline ends. Per the germline V gene, CDR1 is GTSNPN and CDR2 is SVGIG (reference sequence). The CDR3 extends over 15 amino acids. This CDR3 is CAWSWGESSYNEQFF. The CDR3 DNA reads as TGTGCCTGGAGTTGGGGGGAGAGCTCCTACAATGAGCAGTTCTTC.

This clone has more than one count but fewer than ten. DNA of the CDR3: TGTGCCAGCAGTGGCGGGTACGAGCAGTACTTC. It translates to CASSGGYEQYF. V is TRBV6-1 and J is TRBJ2-7; D possibly corresponds to TRBD2 (5 bases). The ends were cut back, 4 bases at V and 4 bases at J, with 5 bases in the middle. Per the germline V gene, CDR1 is MNHNS and CDR2 is SASEGT. The CDR3 runs 11 residues.

This clone is categorized as medium-sized. No conserved phenylalanine or tryptophan is present at the end of the CDR3, so a read error is the likely explanation. The limits of the CDR3 on the DNA are not certain, so only TCRdb's listed CDR3 is given. The rearrangement joins TRBV6-2 or TRBV6-3 to TRBJ2-1; TRBD2, the table's D call, lacks a check against the DNA. Germline CDR1 reads MNHEY; CDR2 reads SVGEGT. The CDR3 spans 11 amino acids, including both terminal residues. The CDR3 loop is CASSTGGLVLI.

The J gene is TRBJ2-5, the V gene TRBV20-1; TRBD2 agrees at 7 bases. Germline CDR1 DFQATT, CDR2 SNEGSKA (reference sequence). With V trimmed by 3 bases and J by 5 bases, 15 bases remained unmatched. This CDR3 is 16 amino acids long. CDR3 coding DNA: TGCAGTGCTAGGGGCCGACTAGCATCCCTTAGGGAGACCCAGTACTTC. This gives the protein CSARGRLASLRETQYF.

The chain is built from TRBV6-1 and TRBJ1-6; 10 positions match TRBD1. Germline V CDR1 and CDR2: MNHNS, SASEGT. This CDR3 has 17 residues. The V and J ends lost 8 bases and 9 bases, in that order; junction bases with no gene match: 16. Here the CDR3 DNA reads TGTGCCAGCGGACAGGGGGTAACCCCCAGCTTGGGTTCACCCCTCCACTTT. It encodes CASGQGVTPSLGSPLHF.

The chain joins TRBV2 to TRBJ1-2; a possible D gene is TRBD1 (5 bases). Trimming stripped 5 bases from V and 4 bases from J, with 14 bases between. This CDR3 contains 14 residues. The V gene's germline CDR1 is SNHLY and CDR2 FYNNEI. The CDR3 loop is CASSRDLASYGYTF. The DNA of the CDR3 is TGTGCCAGCAGTCGGGACTTGGCCAGCTATGGCTACACCTTC. The full variable domain, rest sourced from reference TRBV2 and TRBJ1-2, is EPEVTQTPSHQVTQMGQEVILRCVPISNHLYFYWYRQILGQKVEFLVSFYNNEISEKSEIFDDQFSVERPDGSNFTLKIRSTKLEDSAMYFCASSRDLASYGYTFGSGTRLTVV.

This clone was observed a handful of times. The chain's CDR3 is CASSSSGTPYEQYF. The CDR3 nucleotides are TGCGCCAGCAGCTCGAGCGGGACCCCCTACGAGCAGTACTTC. V gene TRBV5-1 combines with J gene TRBJ2-7; 7 bases agree with TRBD2. Germline-derived CDR1 and CDR2 are SGHRS and YFSETQ. J was trimmed by 2 bases and V by 3 bases; bases with no gene match: 5. The CDR3 length is 14 residues.

As for this clone: The sample has other DNA sequences that encode this CDR3 too. The rearrangement joins TRBV2 to TRBJ2-7, with a possible D match to TRBD2 (6 bases). The CDR3 is 14 residues long. V was shortened by 1 base and J by 4 bases, with 11 bases between the two germline ends. Germline assignment: CDR1 SNHLY and CDR2 FYNNEI. CDR3 protein: CASSEGGTNYEQYF. CDR3 coding DNA: TGTGCCAGCAGTGAAGGCGGGACCAATTACGAGCAGTACTTC.

This clone was picked up many times. V is TRBV24-1 and J is TRBJ2-3, with 8 bases lining up with TRBD2. Germline values: CDR1 KGHDR, CDR2 SFDVKD. This CDR3 region has 15 residues. V lost 4 bases, J lost 2 bases, and 4 bases stayed unmatched. The CDR3 DNA reads as TGTGCCACCAGTGAGGGCGGGGGGACCACAGATACGCAGTATTTT. Amino acid sequence: CATSEGGGTTDTQYF.

The rearrangement uses TRBV5-1 and TRBJ2-5; TRBD2 agrees at 12 bases. V trimming: 5 bases; J trimming: 4 bases; junction bases outside the gene matches: 0. Per germline, CDR1 SGHRS and CDR2 YFSETQ. This CDR3 is 13 amino acids long. The CDR3 nucleotides are TGCGCCAGCAGGACTAGCGGGAGAGAGACCCAGTACTTC. The encoded protein is CASRTSGRETQYF.

The CDR3 DNA sequence: TGTGCCAGCAGTTCCCGCAGGGGGCTGGGAAACACCATATATTTT. Protein product: CASSSRRGLGNTIYF. The chain employs TRBV28 and TRBJ1-3, with 8 bases fitting TRBD1. V lost 4 bases, J lost 4 bases, and 6 bases stayed unmatched. This CDR3 comprises 15 residues. The germline V gene encodes CDR1 MDHEN and CDR2 SYDVKM.

The V and J genes are TRBV20-1 and TRBJ1-5; 9 bases are shared with TRBD1. Per germline, CDR1 DFQATT and CDR2 SNEGSKA (reference sequence). The CDR3 runs 15 residues. The V gene end was trimmed by 5 bases and the J gene end by 7 bases; junction bases not matched to a gene: 12. This chain's CDR3 is CSALSGQGLVQPQHF. CDR3 nucleotide sequence: TGCAGTGCTCTGAGCGGACAGGGGCTGGTGCAGCCCCAGCATTTT.

The rearrangement links TRBV20-1 to TRBJ1-1; perhaps TRBD1 as D (5 bases). V shed 0 bases and J shed 5 bases, with 10 bases lying between them. The CDR3 has 13 residues. Germline V lookup: CDR1 DFQATT, CDR2 SNEGSKA (reference sequence). The CDR3 spells CSARDRALTEAFF. In DNA, the CDR3 is TGCAGTGCTAGAGACAGGGCCTTAACTGAAGCTTTCTTT.

Points on this clone: One junction end disagrees with the germline gene, perhaps due to a read error. The rearrangement links TRBV19 to TRBJ1-2; D perhaps matches TRBD1 (5 bases). Per the germline V gene, CDR1 is LNHDA and CDR2 is SQIVND (reference sequence). There are 20 residues in the CDR3. DNA for the CDR3: TGTGCCAGTAGGATAGGCCCTAGGGACTGGGCGCGGTCGCCGTACCTTGGCTACACCTTC. Translating it yields CASRIGPRDWARSPYLGYTF.

This clone is labeled medium-sized. V is TRBV7-2 and J is TRBJ2-1; D unresolved. The V and J ends lost 1 base and 6 bases respectively, with 13 bases between them. The CDR3 sequence is 15 residues long. Germline CDR1 and CDR2: SGHTA and FQGNSA. Here the CDR3 reads CASSLGLQPSNEQFF. The DNA of the CDR3 is TGTGCCAGCAGCTTAGGGCTACAACCGTCCAATGAGCAGTTCTTC.

The rearrangement uses TRBV13 and TRBJ1-2; D may be TRBD1 (5 bases). There are 15 residues in the CDR3. Germline values: CDR1 PRHDT, CDR2 FYEKMQ (reference sequence). The V and J ends lost 6 bases and 2 bases respectively, with 16 bases between them. The CDR3 region has the DNA TGTGCCAGCAGAAACACAGATGGGACCAACTATGGCTACACCTTC. As protein: CASRNTDGTNYGYTF.

The chain couples TRBV28 to TRBJ2-3, with 10 bases aligning to TRBD2. CDR3 size: 17 residues. V lost 5 bases and J lost 5; bases outside the gene matches: 13. Germline assignment: CDR1 MDHEN and CDR2 SYDVKM. The CDR3 DNA reads as TGTGCCAGCAGTACCCCTAGCGGGAGTGCGCAAGAAGATACGCAGTATTTT. Its translation is CASSTPSGSAQEDTQYF.

By share, this clone counts as medium-sized (0.01 to 0.1%). The V and J genes are TRBV11-1 and TRBJ2-7; 10 bases map to TRBD2. V trimming: 5 bases; J trimming: 4 bases; junction bases outside the gene matches: 8. The CDR3 is 15 amino acids. Germline CDR1 SGHAT, CDR2 FQDESV (reference sequence). Written as DNA, the CDR3 is TGTGCCAGCAGCCCAGCTAGCGGGAGATTGTACGAGCAGTACTTC. This sequence encodes CASSPASGRLYEQYF.